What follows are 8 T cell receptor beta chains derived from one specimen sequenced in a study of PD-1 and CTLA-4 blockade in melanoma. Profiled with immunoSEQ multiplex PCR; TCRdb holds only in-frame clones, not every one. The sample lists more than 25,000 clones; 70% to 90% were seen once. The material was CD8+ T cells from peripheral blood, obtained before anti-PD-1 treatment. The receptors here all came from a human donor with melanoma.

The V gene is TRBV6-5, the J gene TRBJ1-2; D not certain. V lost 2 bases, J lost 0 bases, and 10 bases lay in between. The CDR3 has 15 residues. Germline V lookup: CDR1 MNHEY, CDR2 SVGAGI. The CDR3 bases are TGTGCCAGCAGTTACGCTCCCGAAACTAACTATGGCTACACCTTC. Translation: CASSYAPETNYGYTF.

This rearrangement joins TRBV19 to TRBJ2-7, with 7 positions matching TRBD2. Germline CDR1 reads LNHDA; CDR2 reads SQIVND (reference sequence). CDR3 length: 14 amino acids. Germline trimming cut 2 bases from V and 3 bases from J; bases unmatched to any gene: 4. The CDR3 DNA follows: TGTGCCAGTAGTATAACCGGCGGGAGCTACGAGCAGTACTTC. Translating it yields CASSITGGSYEQYF.

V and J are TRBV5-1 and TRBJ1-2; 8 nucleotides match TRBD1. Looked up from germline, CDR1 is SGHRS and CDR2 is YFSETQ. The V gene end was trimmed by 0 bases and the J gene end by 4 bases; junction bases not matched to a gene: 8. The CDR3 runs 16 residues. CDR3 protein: CASSLEAGGVLYGYTF. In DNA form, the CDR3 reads TGCGCCAGCAGCTTGGAGGCAGGGGGCGTTCTCTATGGCTACACCTTC. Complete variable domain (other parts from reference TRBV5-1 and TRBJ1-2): KAGVTQTPRYLIKTRGQQVTLSCSPISGHRSVSWYQQTPGQGLQFLFEYFSETQRNKGNFPGRFSGRQFSNSRSEMNVSTLELGDSALYLCASSLEAGGVLYGYTFGSGTRLTVV.

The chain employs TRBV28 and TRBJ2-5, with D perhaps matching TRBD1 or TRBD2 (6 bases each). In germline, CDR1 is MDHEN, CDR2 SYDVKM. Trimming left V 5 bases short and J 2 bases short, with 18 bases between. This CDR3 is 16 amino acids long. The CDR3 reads CASSPKTGRGQETQYF. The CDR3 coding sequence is TGTGCCAGCAGTCCGAAGACAGGACGGGGGCAAGAGACCCAGTACTTC.

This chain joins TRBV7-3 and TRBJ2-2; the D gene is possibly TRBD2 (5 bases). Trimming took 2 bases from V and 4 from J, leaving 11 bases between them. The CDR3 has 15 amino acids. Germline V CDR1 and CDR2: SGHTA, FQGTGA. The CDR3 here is CASSLGLEGTGELFF. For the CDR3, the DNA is TGTGCCAGCAGCTTAGGGCTAGAGGGCACCGGGGAGCTGTTTTTT.

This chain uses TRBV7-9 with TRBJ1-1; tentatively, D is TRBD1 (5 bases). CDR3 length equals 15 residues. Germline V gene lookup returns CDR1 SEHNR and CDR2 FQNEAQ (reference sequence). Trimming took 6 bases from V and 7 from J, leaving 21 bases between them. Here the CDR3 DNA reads TGTGCCAGCAGACACCGGGAAGAGGGGACCGATGAAGCTTTCTTT. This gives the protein CASRHREEGTDEAFF.

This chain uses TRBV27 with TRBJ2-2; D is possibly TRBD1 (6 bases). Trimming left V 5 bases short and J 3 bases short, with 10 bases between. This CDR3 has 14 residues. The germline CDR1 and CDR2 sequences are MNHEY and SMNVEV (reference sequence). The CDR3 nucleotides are TGTGCCAGCAGTGTGAACAGGGACACCGGGGAGCTGTTTTTT. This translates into CASSVNRDTGELFF.

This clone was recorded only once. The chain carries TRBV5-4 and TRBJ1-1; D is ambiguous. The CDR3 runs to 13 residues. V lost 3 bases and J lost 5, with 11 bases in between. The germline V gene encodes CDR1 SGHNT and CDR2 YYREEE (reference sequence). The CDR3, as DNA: TGTGCCAGCAGCTCTCACGGAGGAACTGAAGCTTTCTTT. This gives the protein CASSSHGGTEAFF.